What follows are 27 T cell receptor beta chains derived from one specimen sequenced in a study of blood T cell repertoires in COVID-19. Libraries were prepared by immunoSEQ multiplex PCR; TCRdb keeps only in-frame clonotypes and omits some of them. This table holds about 83,000 clones, more than 65% found once. The sequenced material came from peripheral blood. These receptors all come from an elderly woman with active or convalescent COVID-19.

V and J are TRBV7-2 and TRBJ1-5; D gene ambiguous. The V end lost 1 base, the J end lost 0 bases, and 7 bases lay between the germline ends. The CDR3 is made up of 15 amino acids. Germline loops: CDR1 SGHTA, CDR2 FQGNSA. The CDR3 loop is CASSLVRNSNQPQHF. CDR3 nucleotide sequence: TGTGCCAGCAGCTTAGTGAGAAATAGCAATCAGCCCCAGCATTTT. The full variable domain, with the rest looked up from reference TRBV7-2 and TRBJ1-5, is GAGVSQSPSNKVTEKGKDVELRCDPISGHTALYWYRQSLGQGLEFLIYFQGNSAPDKSGLPSDRFSAERTGGSVSTLTIQRTQQEDSAVYLCASSLVRNSNQPQHFGDGTRLSIL.

This sequence joins TRBV4-2 and TRBJ1-4, with D maybe TRBD1 (5 bases). CDR3 length equals 16 residues. The germline V and J ends were trimmed by 0 bases and 6 bases, with 14 bases remaining between them. Germline values: CDR1 LGHNA, CDR2 YNFKEQ. CDR3 protein: CASSQDVGASDEKLFF. CDR3 in DNA: TGTGCCAGCAGCCAAGATGTAGGGGCCTCCGATGAAAAACTGTTTTTT.

The rearrangement joins TRBV2 to TRBJ1-2; TRBD1 matches 7 bases. Trimming cost V 7 bases and J 4 bases; bases outside gene matches: 12. The germline CDR1 and CDR2 sequences are SNHLY and FYNNEI. The CDR3 is 15 residues long. The CDR3 DNA reads TGTGCCAGCACCCAGACTATGACAGGGACCTATGGCTACACCTTC. Its translation is CASTQTMTGTYGYTF. Complete variable domain (other parts from reference TRBV2 and TRBJ1-2): EPEVTQTPSHQVTQMGQEVILRCVPISNHLYFYWYRQILGQKVEFLVSFYNNEISEKSEIFDDQFSVERPDGSNFTLKIRSTKLEDSAMYFCASTQTMTGTYGYTFGSGTRLTVV.

This clone was observed a single time. The chain recombines TRBV6-5 with TRBJ1-1, with D possibly TRBD1 on 6 matching bases. V lost 7 bases and J 5 bases, leaving 20 bases between the germline ends. The CDR3 is made up of 15 amino acids. CDR1 and CDR2 from the germline V gene are MNHEY and SVGAGI. The DNA of the CDR3 is TGTGCCAGCATCAAAAGGGGGGGGTTTGGGACTGAAGCTTTCTTT. Amino acid sequence: CASIKRGGFGTEAFF.

The rearrangement joins TRBV5-1 to TRBJ2-1; TRBD2 aligns across 12 bases. CDR1 and CDR2 from the germline V gene are SGHRS and YFSETQ. The ends lost 4 bases at V and 12 bases at J; junction bases unmatched: 11. The CDR3 runs 15 residues. The CDR3 sequence: CASSPGLAGDMGQFF. CDR3 DNA: TGCGCCAGCAGCCCGGGACTAGCGGGTGATATGGGGCAGTTCTTC.

The chain carries TRBV19 and TRBJ1-2; 7 bases line up with TRBD1. After removal of 2 bases from V and 7 bases from J, the junction contained 7 bases not matched to a gene. The CDR3 covers 14 residues. CDR1 and CDR2 from the germline V gene are LNHDA and SQIVND (reference sequence). This CDR3 reads CASSIQARGSGYTF. The CDR3 DNA reads TGTGCCAGTAGTATACAGGCCAGGGGGTCTGGCTACACCTTC.

This clone was detected a few times. The chain carries TRBV15 and TRBJ1-5, with a possible D match to TRBD1 (6 bases). CDR1 and CDR2 from the germline V gene are LNHNV and YYDKDF (reference sequence). Trimming cost V 0 bases and J 1 base, with 13 bases left between them. The CDR3 covers 17 residues. CDR3 amino acids: CATSREQGRGSNQPQHF. The DNA for the CDR3 is TGTGCCACCAGCAGAGAGCAGGGGCGAGGGAGCAATCAGCCCCAGCATTTT. Together with reference TRBV15 and TRBJ1-5, the CDR3 gives the full variable domain: DAMVIQNPRYQVTQFGKPVTLSCSQTLNHNVMYWYQQKSSQAPKLLFHYYDKDFNNEADTPDNFQSRRPNTSFCFLDIRSPGLGDTAMYLCATSREQGRGSNQPQHFGDGTRLSIL.

This clone appeared a few times. The genes are TRBV18 and TRBJ1-1; maybe TRBD1 (6 bases). This CDR3 has 14 residues. CDR1 and CDR2 (germline): KGHSH, LQKENI. Trimming removed 6 bases from V and 1 base from J, with 12 bases in between. CDR3 amino acids: CASSLNRENTEAFF. The CDR3, as DNA: TGTGCCAGCTCGCTCAACAGGGAGAACACTGAAGCTTTCTTT.

The chain carries TRBV3-1 (or the pseudogene TRBV3-2) and TRBJ2-7; tentatively, D is TRBD1 (6 bases). In germline, CDR1 is LGHDT, CDR2 YNNKEL (reference sequence). V was shortened by 1 base and J by 4 bases, with 8 bases between the two germline ends. The CDR3 runs 13 residues. CDR3: CASSQGGLYEQYF. DNA of the CDR3: TGTGCCAGCAGCCAAGGGGGGCTTTACGAGCAGTACTTC.

The rearrangement links TRBV7-9 to TRBJ2-5; 10 bases agree with TRBD2. V shed 5 bases and J 5 bases; nucleotides not matched to a gene: 8. The germline V gene has CDR1 SEHNR and CDR2 FQNEAQ (reference sequence). This CDR3 contains 15 residues. This CDR3 is CASSPRLAGVETQYF. DNA for the CDR3: TGTGCCAGCAGCCCGCGTCTAGCGGGGGTTGAGACCCAGTACTTC.

This chain uses TRBV6-5 with TRBJ2-2, with TRBD2 as a possible D gene (6 bases). The germline V gene encodes CDR1 MNHEY and CDR2 SVGAGI. CDR3 length: 14 residues. Trimming left V 6 bases short and J 5 bases short, with 13 bases between. The CDR3 nucleotides are TGTGCCAGCAGGATCGGGAGCTTTACCGGGGAGCTGTTTTTT. Translated: CASRIGSFTGELFF.

The chain couples TRBV7-9 to TRBJ2-7; a possible D gene is TRBD1 (5 bases). V lost 5 bases and J lost 2, with 16 bases in between. Germline-derived CDR1 and CDR2 are SEHNR and FQNEAQ (reference sequence). The CDR3 extends over 15 amino acids. The CDR3: CASSPSGVGPYEQYF. The CDR3 DNA is TGTGCCAGCAGCCCATCGGGTGTGGGGCCCTACGAGCAGTACTTC. Filled out from reference TRBV7-9 and TRBJ2-7, the complete variable domain reads DTGVSQNPRHKITKRGQNVTFRCDPISEHNRLYWYRQTLGQGPEFLTYFQNEAQLEKSRLLSDRFSAERPKGSFSTLEIQRTEQGDSAMYLCASSPSGVGPYEQYFGPGTRLTVT.

The table lists this clone with a few counts. The V gene is TRBV6-4, the J gene TRBJ2-2, with D possibly matching TRBD1 (6 bases). The CDR3 is 14 residues long. Germline V lookup: CDR1 MRHNA, CDR2 SNTAGT. V lost 4 bases and J lost 5, with 11 bases in between. CDR3 sequence reads: CASSADSQTGELFF. CDR3 sequence (DNA): TGTGCCAGCAGTGCGGACAGCCAAACCGGGGAGCTGTTTTTT.

V gene TRBV2 combines with J gene TRBJ2-3; TRBD2 matches 8 bases. The CDR3 is 17 amino acids. The V gene's germline CDR1 is SNHLY and CDR2 FYNNEI. V trimming: 2 bases; J trimming: 4 bases; junction bases outside the gene matches: 11. CDR3 coding DNA: TGTGCCAGCAGTGAAACTAGCGGTGAGGTCCTCGCAGATACGCAGTATTTT. This gives the protein CASSETSGEVLADTQYF.

V is TRBV7-9 and J is TRBJ1-1, with 7 positions matching TRBD1. Germline V gene lookup returns CDR1 SEHNR and CDR2 FQNEAQ (reference sequence). The CDR3 sequence is 18 residues long. The J segment lost 10 bases and the V segment lost 0 bases, leaving 20 bases of the junction unmatched. DNA for the CDR3: TGTGCCAGCAGCTTAGCGGGAAGTTCGGACAGGCCCTCTTTTGGAGCTTTCTTT. This translates into CASSLAGSSDRPSFGAFF.

The chain combines TRBV4-3 with TRBJ2-1, with 14 bases fitting TRBD2. Trimming cost V 5 bases and J 7 bases; bases outside gene matches: 10. The CDR3 runs to 17 residues. Germline CDR1 LGHNA, CDR2 YSLEER. The CDR3 DNA is TGCGCCAGCAGCTCCGGGACTAGCGGGGGTATGGAGAATGAGCAGTTCTTC. Protein: CASSSGTSGGMENEQFF.

This clone was observed a handful of times. The V gene is TRBV3-1 (or the pseudogene TRBV3-2), the J gene TRBJ1-3; 9 nucleotides align to TRBD1. The germline V gene has CDR1 LGHDT and CDR2 YNNKEL (reference sequence). Germline trimming cut 4 bases from V and 2 bases from J; bases unmatched to any gene: 0. The CDR3 length is 14 residues. The CDR3 coding sequence is TGTGCCAGCAGCCGGACAGGGGCTGGAAACACCATATATTTT. It encodes CASSRTGAGNTIYF.

This clone was seen only a few times. V gene TRBV18 combines with J gene TRBJ2-1, with TRBD2 matching over 7 bases. Losses at the gene ends were 3 bases for V and 1 base for J; bases not matched to a gene: 3. CDR1 KGHSH and CDR2 LQKENI come from the germline V gene. This CDR3 has 15 amino acids. The CDR3 nucleotides read TGTGCCAGCTCACCTGGCGGGAGATCCTACAATGAGCAGTTCTTC. It specifies CASSPGGRSYNEQFF.

The CDR3 region has the DNA TGCGCCAGCAGCTCCCTTGGAATAGCTGGTACCGGGGAGCTGTTTTTT. Its protein is CASSSLGIAGTGELFF. The chain carries TRBV5-1 and TRBJ2-2; no definite D call. CDR3 size: 16 residues. Trimming cost V 3 bases and J 5 bases, with 17 bases left between them. Germline V gives CDR1 SGHRS, CDR2 YFSETQ.

This chain uses TRBV7-2 with TRBJ2-5; D gene unclear. The CDR3 covers 13 residues. The germline gives CDR1 SGHTA, CDR2 FQGNSA. The V gene lost 6 bases and the J gene lost 0 bases, with 8 bases spanning the gap. The CDR3 DNA is TGTGCCAGCAGTATTCCAGACCAAGAGACCCAGTACTTC. Translated, it gives CASSIPDQETQYF.

This chain uses TRBV5-6 with TRBJ2-7; D may be TRBD1 (6 bases). The CDR3 runs 13 residues. Deletions cut 4 bases from V and 6 bases from J, with 14 bases between. The V gene's germline CDR1 is SGHDT and CDR2 YYEEEE. CDR3 nucleotide sequence: TGTGCCAGCAGCCCGACGACAGGAAGCGAGCAGTACTTC. This gives the protein CASSPTTGSEQYF.

This clone was seen a few times. The J gene is TRBJ1-6, the V gene TRBV5-1; 7 bases align to TRBD1. In germline, CDR1 is SGHRS, CDR2 YFSETQ. CDR3 length: 13 residues. After removal of 3 bases from V and 9 bases from J, the junction contained 3 bases not matched to a gene. Here the CDR3 DNA reads TGCGCCAGCAGCTGGGACAGCGGTTCACCCCTCCACTTT. The encoded protein is CASSWDSGSPLHF. Full variable domain (missing parts from reference TRBV5-1 and TRBJ1-6): KAGVTQTPRYLIKTRGQQVTLSCSPISGHRSVSWYQQTPGQGLQFLFEYFSETQRNKGNFPGRFSGRQFSNSRSEMNVSTLELGDSALYLCASSWDSGSPLHFGNGTRLTVT.

The chain carries TRBV5-4 and TRBJ1-1; D is unclear. V lost 4 bases to trimming and J lost 5 bases, with 12 bases between them. The CDR3 totals 13 residues. Germline assignment: CDR1 SGHNT and CDR2 YYREEE (reference sequence). CDR3: CASSAGLVTEAFF. The CDR3 nucleotides are TGTGCCAGCAGCGCGGGGTTGGTTACTGAAGCTTTCTTT.

The chain employs TRBV2 and TRBJ2-5, with TRBD2 identical over 7 bases. The CDR3 length is 12 residues. V lost 6 bases to trimming and J lost 7 bases; unmatched junction nucleotides: 5. Germline V lookup: CDR1 SNHLY, CDR2 FYNNEI. Written as DNA, the CDR3 is TGTGCCAGCAGGGACCCGGGGGGGACCCAGTACTTC. Translation gives CASRDPGGTQYF. Full variable domain (outside the CDR3, taken from reference TRBV2 and TRBJ2-5): EPEVTQTPSHQVTQMGQEVILRCVPISNHLYFYWYRQILGQKVEFLVSFYNNEISEKSEIFDDQFSVERPDGSNFTLKIRSTKLEDSAMYFCASRDPGGTQYFGPGTRLLVL.

This chain connects TRBV18 to TRBJ1-2; 7 bases are shared with TRBD1. Germline V CDR1 and CDR2: KGHSH, LQKENI. V lost 5 bases to trimming and J lost 4 bases; unmatched junction nucleotides: 13. The CDR3 length is 16 residues. CDR3 bases: TGTGCCAGCTCAACAAGGGGGCAACCAAAACCCTATGGCTACACCTTC. Translating gives CASSTRGQPKPYGYTF. The full variable domain, rest sourced from reference TRBV18 and TRBJ1-2, is NAGVMQNPRHLVRRRGQEARLRCSPMKGHSHVYWYRQLPEEGLKFMVYLQKENIIDESGMPKERFSAEFPKEGPSILRIQQVVRGDSAAYFCASSTRGQPKPYGYTFGSGTRLTVV.

This clone was seen ten or more times. The CDR3 DNA reads TGTGCCAGCAAGGGGGGACAGGGGCCCTACCAAGAGACCCAGTACTTC. Translated, it gives CASKGGQGPYQETQYF. The chain is built from TRBV25-1 and TRBJ2-5, with TRBD1 matching 10 bases. This CDR3 contains 16 residues. Germline V gene sequence: CDR1 MGHDK, CDR2 SYGVNS. Germline trimming cut 7 bases from V and 0 bases from J; bases unmatched to any gene: 8. Looking up the rest from reference TRBV25-1 and TRBJ2-5 gives the full variable domain: EADIYQTPRYLVIGTGKKITLECSQTMGHDKMYWYQQDPGMELHLIHYSYGVNSTEKGDLSSESTVSRIRTEHFPLTLESARPSHTSQYLCASKGGQGPYQETQYFGPGTRLLVL.

This rearrangement joins TRBV10-2 to TRBJ1-1; TRBD1 matches at 7 bases. With 6 bases clipped from V and 9 bases from J, the junction kept 4 bases outside the gene matches. Germline V gene data show CDR1 as WSHSY and CDR2 as SAAADI. This CDR3 is 11 amino acids long. The CDR3 loop is CASRTGRKAFF. DNA of the CDR3: TGCGCCAGCAGGACAGGGAGGAAAGCTTTCTTT.